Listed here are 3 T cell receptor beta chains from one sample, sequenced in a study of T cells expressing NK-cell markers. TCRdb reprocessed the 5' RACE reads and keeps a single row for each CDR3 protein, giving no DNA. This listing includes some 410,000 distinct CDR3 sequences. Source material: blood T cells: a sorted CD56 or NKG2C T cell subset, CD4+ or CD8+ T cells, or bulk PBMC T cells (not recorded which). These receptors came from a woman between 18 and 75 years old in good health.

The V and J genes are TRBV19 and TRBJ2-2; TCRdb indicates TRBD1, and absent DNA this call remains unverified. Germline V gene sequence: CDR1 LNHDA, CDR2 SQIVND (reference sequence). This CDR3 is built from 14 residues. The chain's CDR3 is CATGQGTYTGELFF.

CDR3 sequence: CASSERSAAVPYEQYF. The rearrangement links TRBV2 to TRBJ2-7. Germline V CDR1 and CDR2: SNHLY, FYNNEI. CDR3 length: 16 amino acids.

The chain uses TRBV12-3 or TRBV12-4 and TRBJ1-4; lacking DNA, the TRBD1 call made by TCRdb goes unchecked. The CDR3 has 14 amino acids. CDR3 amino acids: CASSYRQGVEKLFF.